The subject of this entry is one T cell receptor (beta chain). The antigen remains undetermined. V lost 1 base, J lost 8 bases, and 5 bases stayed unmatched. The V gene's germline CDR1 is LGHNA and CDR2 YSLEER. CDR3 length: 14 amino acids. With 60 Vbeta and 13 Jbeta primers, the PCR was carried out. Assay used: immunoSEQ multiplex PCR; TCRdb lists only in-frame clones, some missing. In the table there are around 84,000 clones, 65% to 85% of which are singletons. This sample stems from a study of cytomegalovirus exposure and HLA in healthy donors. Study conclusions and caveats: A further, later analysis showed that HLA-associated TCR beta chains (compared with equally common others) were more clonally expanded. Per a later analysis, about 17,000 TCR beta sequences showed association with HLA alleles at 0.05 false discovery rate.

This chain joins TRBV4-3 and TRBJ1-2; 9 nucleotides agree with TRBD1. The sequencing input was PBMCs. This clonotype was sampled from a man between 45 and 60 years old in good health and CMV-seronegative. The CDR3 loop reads CASSQGGDRVGYTF. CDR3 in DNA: TGCGCCAGCAGCCAAGGGGGGGACAGGGTAGGCTACACCTTC.